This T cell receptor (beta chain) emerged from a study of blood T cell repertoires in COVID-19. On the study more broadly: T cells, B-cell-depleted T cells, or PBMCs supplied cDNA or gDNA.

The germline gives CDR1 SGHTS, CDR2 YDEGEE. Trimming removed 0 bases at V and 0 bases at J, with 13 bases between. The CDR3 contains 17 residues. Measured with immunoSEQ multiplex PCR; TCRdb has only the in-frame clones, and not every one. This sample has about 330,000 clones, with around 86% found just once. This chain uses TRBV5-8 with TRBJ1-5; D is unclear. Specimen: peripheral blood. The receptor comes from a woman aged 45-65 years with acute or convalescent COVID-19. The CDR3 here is CASSLVIIIDSNQPQHF. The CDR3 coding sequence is TGTGCCAGCAGCTTGGTAATTATTATAGATAGCAATCAGCCCCAGCATTTT.